This T cell receptor (beta chain) derives from a study of T-cell memory formation after mild COVID-19. For the study at large: For the most part, TCR clusters were specific to one donor. Notes on the study in general: Several responding clones turned up in pre-infection memory, indicating that cross-reactive memory may have taken part. What remained unconfirmed was the SARS-CoV-2 specificity of second-wave clones peaking on day 37.

The CDR3 totals 15 residues. V was cut by 6 bases and J by 9 bases, with 18 bases left in between. This clonotype was detected only a few times. The antigen remains undetermined. MiXCR, run by TCRdb on the 5' RACE reads, gives a single entry per CDR3 protein. The sample consists of hundreds of thousands of distinct CDR3 sequences, around 20% of them appearing once. This sequence was found in an adult woman who had mild COVID-19 (a few samples of this study predate the infection). Cell type and time point are not known. The chain employs TRBV12-3 or TRBV12-4 and TRBJ1-6; unclear D gene. The sample taken for sequencing was PBMCs or a T cell subset sorted from them (not recorded which). The DNA of the CDR3 is TGTGCCAGCAGAACCAGCGGGAGGTTCATTTCACCCCTCCACTTT. This encodes CASRTSGRFISPLHF.